This TCR beta chain was sequenced in a study of T cells expressing NK-cell markers. Study-level background: TCR beta repertoires came from sorted CD3+CD56+NKG2C+, CD3+CD56+NKG2C- and CD3+CD56-NKG2C+ T cells.

Broader study findings: In a handful of donors, dominant NKG2C+ clonotypes were roughly 1.0-7.0% of CD8+ T cells.

This CDR3 is 15 amino acids long. Germline CDR1 reads SGDLS; CDR2 reads YYNGEE. TCRdb reprocessed the 5' RACE reads, with one entry per CDR3 protein and no DNA. Its clone listing holds 440,000 or so distinct CDR3 sequences. As concerns this clonotype: Its antigen is as yet unknown.

Material: blood T cells: a sorted CD56 or NKG2C T cell subset, CD4+ or CD8+ T cells, or bulk PBMC T cells (not recorded which). This sequence was found in a woman between 18 and 69 years old in good health. The chain uses TRBV9 and TRBJ1-2; there is no DNA to check the TCRdb D call of TRBD1. The CDR3 spells CASSADRGYNYGYTF.